This passage covers 18 T cell receptor beta chains from one sample sequenced in a study of breast tumors, draining lymph nodes, adjacent tissues (dated by TCRdb to 2016 to 2017). Library preparation was by multiplex PCR. The instrument given in TCRdb is Illumina HiSeq 2000. TCRdb itself trimmed the public reads at Q25 with fastp, ran MiXCR and retained productive beta chains. CDR3 protein sequences are deduplicated, and each keeps its most common genes and DNA. The sample table shows approximately 190,000 distinct CDR3 sequences, and 31% are seen once. 4.3% of the sample belongs to the ten largest clones. The axillary draining lymph nodes of breast cancer patients were the source of the lymph node samples. The sample taken for sequencing was axillary lymph node tissue. All receptors come from a female donor with breast cancer. Some clones in this sample may be carry-over from other donors' samples.

The table lists this clonotype with a count of one. This may be a read error: a much more frequent sequence differs by one nucleotide. The rearrangement links TRBV6-5 to TRBJ2-7, with 8 bases aligning to TRBD2. Germline V lookup: CDR1 MNHEY, CDR2 SVGAGI. Trimming removed 4 bases from V and 3 bases from J; junction bases left unmatched: 11. The CDR3 extends over 16 amino acids. In DNA, the CDR3 is TGTGCCAGCAGTTCGCACCGGGAGGGCCAGTTCTACGAGCAGTACTTC. Residues: CASSSHREGQFYEQYF.

Ten or more counts support this clonotype. Since a much larger clone is just one base distant, this may be a read error. The chain carries TRBV7-9 and TRBJ2-5; 8 nucleotides agree with TRBD1. CDR3 size: 15 residues. CDR1 is SEHNR and CDR2 is FQNEAQ in the germline V gene (reference sequence). CDR3 in amino acids: CASSLLRGPGETQHF. CDR3 bases: TGTGCCAGCAGCTTACTCAGGGGGCCAGGAGAGACCCAGCACTTC.

V and J are TRBV2 and TRBJ1-1, with D possibly being TRBD1 (6 bases). Deletions cut 4 bases from V and 8 bases from J, with 8 bases between. Germline CDR1 SNHLY, CDR2 FYNNEI. The CDR3 is made up of 11 amino acids. CDR3 bases: TGTGCCAGCAGTGTGGACAGAGAAGCTTTCTTT. Translating it yields CASSVDREAFF. Drawing the rest from reference TRBV2 and TRBJ1-1, the complete variable domain is EPEVTQTPSHQVTQMGQEVILRCVPISNHLYFYWYRQILGQKVEFLVSFYNNEISEKSEIFDDQFSVERPDGSNFTLKIRSTKLEDSAMYFCASSVDREAFFGQGTRLTVV.

Written as DNA, the CDR3 is TGTGCCAGCAGATTGACAGGAGTAGAACCCGAAAAACTGTTTTTT. It encodes CASRLTGVEPEKLFF. The chain is built from TRBV28 and TRBJ1-4, with D maybe TRBD1 (6 bases). The CDR3 has 15 amino acids. The V end was cut by 6 bases, the J end by 8 bases, with 19 bases between. Germline V gives CDR1 MDHEN, CDR2 SYDVKM.

As for this clonotype: This may arise from a read error, as a much more abundant clone is one base away. The chain carries TRBV20-1 and TRBJ2-3; D is possibly TRBD1 (7 bases). Germline CDR1 is DFQATT and CDR2 is SNEGSKA (reference sequence). The CDR3 is made up of 14 amino acids. The CDR3 DNA sequence: TGCAGTGCCACAGACCAGGGGGGCACAGCTACGCAGTATTTT. Residues: CSATDQGGTATQYF.

Only one count was recorded for this clonotype. The chain employs TRBV18 and TRBJ1-2; a weak D match, TRBD1 (5 bases). This CDR3 is 15 amino acids long. Germline V gene data show CDR1 as KGHSH and CDR2 as LQKENI. V lost 2 bases, J lost 3 bases, and 13 bases lay in between. The CDR3 is CASSPREGEDYGYTF. In DNA, the CDR3 is TGTGCCAGCTCACCAAGGGAAGGGGAGGACTATGGCTACACCTTC.

This clonotype was detected many times. This chain links TRBV5-1 with TRBJ1-3; D remains ambiguous. Germline CDR1 SGHRS, CDR2 YFSETQ. This CDR3 is 15 amino acids long. With 5 bases removed from V and 0 bases from J, the gap between germline ends came to 12 bases. This CDR3 reads CASSQAGDSGNTIYF. In DNA form, the CDR3 reads TGCGCCAGCAGTCAAGCCGGGGACTCTGGAAACACCATATATTTT.

The V call is TRBV5-1, the J call TRBJ1-2, with D perhaps matching TRBD1 (6 bases). The CDR3 contains 10 residues. Per germline, CDR1 SGHRS and CDR2 YFSETQ. V lost 10 bases to trimming and J lost 6 bases, with 10 bases between them. The DNA for the CDR3 is TGCGCCTCGACAGGAGATGGCTACACCTTC. This translates into CASTGDGYTF. Full variable domain (remainder filled in from reference TRBV5-1 and TRBJ1-2): KAGVTQTPRYLIKTRGQQVTLSCSPISGHRSVSWYQQTPGQGLQFLFEYFSETQRNKGNFPGRFSGRQFSNSRSEMNVSTLELGDSALYLCASTGDGYTFGSGTRLTVV.

The chain couples TRBV29-1 to TRBJ2-5; 7 bases map to TRBD2. Germline CDR1 reads SQVTM; CDR2 reads ANQGSEA. This CDR3 is built from 13 residues. CDR3 sequence (DNA): TGCAGTGAGTCCGGGGGGTCCGGAGAGACCCAGTACTTC. Protein product: CSESGGSGETQYF.

This clonotype was seen many times. The J gene is TRBJ2-3, the V gene TRBV19; 7 nucleotides align to TRBD1. The CDR3 is 16 amino acids. Germline loops: CDR1 LNHDA, CDR2 SQIVND (reference sequence). V lost 6 bases, J lost 0 bases, and 9 bases stayed unmatched. CDR3 loop: CASRLQGTSSTDTQYF. DNA for the CDR3: TGTGCCAGTAGATTACAGGGGACCTCTAGCACAGATACGCAGTATTTT.

This clonotype was found many times. As DNA, the CDR3 is TGTGCCACCAGCAGAGATACGGACTCAGGCGAGCAGTACTTC. It encodes CATSRDTDSGEQYF. The rearrangement joins TRBV15 to TRBJ2-7; D possibly corresponds to TRBD2 (5 bases). Germline CDR1 reads LNHNV; CDR2 reads YYDKDF (reference sequence). This CDR3 is built from 14 residues. The V gene lost 0 bases and the J gene lost 6 bases, with 12 bases spanning the gap.

This clonotype was seen ten or more times. This chain links TRBV3-2 with TRBJ2-5; the D call of TRBD1 is as the table states it, not checked on the DNA. TRBV3-2 is designated a pseudogene. CDR3 length: 16 amino acids. The CDR3 sequence is CASSQDRTGPPETQYF. CDR3 DNA sequence: TGTGCCAGCAGCCAAGATCGGACTGGGCCCCCAGAGACCCAGTACTTC.

This clonotype has a count of ten or more. The gene calls are TRBV4-2 and TRBJ1-3, with D hard to call. Trimming pared 4 bases from V and 4 bases from J, leaving 17 bases between. Per the germline V gene, CDR1 is LGHNA and CDR2 is YNFKEQ. This CDR3 is built from 16 residues. Written as DNA, the CDR3 is TGTGCCAGCAGCCGAGAGGCGGCCCAGAGGGGAAACACCATATATTTT. It codes for CASSREAAQRGNTIYF.

This chain connects TRBV9 to TRBJ1-6; TRBD1 matches 8 bases. CDR1 is SGDLS, CDR2 YYNGEE, per germline. The CDR3 has 17 residues. Trimming cost V 0 bases and J 5 bases; bases outside gene matches: 7. CDR3 protein: CASSVGAPGQDNSPLHF. For the CDR3, the DNA is TGTGCCAGCAGCGTAGGGGCCCCGGGACAGGATAATTCACCCCTCCACTTT.

About this clonotype itself: This may arise from a read error, as a much more abundant clone is one base away. Because it lacks the conserved phenylalanine or tryptophan at the end, this CDR3 is likely a read error. The rearrangement joins TRBV7-3 to TRBJ2-3, with a weak D call TRBD2 (6 bases). The CDR3 contains 14 residues. The V gene's germline CDR1 is SGHTA and CDR2 FQGTGA. The V gene lost 6 bases and the J gene lost 2 bases, with 12 bases spanning the gap. CDR3 sequence: CASSLGGVTDTQYL. The CDR3 nucleotides are TGTGCCAGCAGTCTGGGGGGAGTCACAGATACGCAGTATCTT.

The chain couples TRBV7-6 to TRBJ1-5; D not certain. Germline V gene sequence: CDR1 SGHVS, CDR2 FNYEAQ. This CDR3 comprises 12 residues. Trimming pared 4 bases from V and 7 bases from J, leaving 8 bases between. Here the CDR3 reads CASSSMGQPQHF. CDR3 DNA: TGTGCCAGCAGCTCGATGGGACAGCCCCAGCATTTT.

This clonotype occurred many times. The chain recombines TRBV7-9 with TRBJ1-4; the D is unclear. The CDR3 has 17 amino acids. Germline lookup yields CDR1 SEHNR and CDR2 FQNEAQ (reference sequence). Trimming removed 5 bases at V and 7 bases at J, with 23 bases between. The CDR3 region has the DNA TGTGCCAGCAGCCGCCCCGGGTCCCTGAGACAAGGTGAAAAACTGTTTTTT. This gives the protein CASSRPGSLRQGEKLFF.

This clonotype was picked up many times. V is TRBV5-6 and J is TRBJ2-1; 10 nucleotides match TRBD1. This CDR3 is 16 amino acids long. The ends lost 6 bases at V and 3 bases at J; junction bases unmatched: 9. Germline-derived CDR1 and CDR2 are SGHDT and YYEEEE. The CDR3, as DNA: TGTGCCAGCATCCGGGGAGGACAGGGGGACTACAATGAGCAGTTCTTC. Amino acids: CASIRGGQGDYNEQFF.